The next 16 T cell receptor beta chains were all read from a single sample in a study of blood T cell repertoires in COVID-19. Assay used: immunoSEQ multiplex PCR; TCRdb lists only in-frame clones, some missing. The repertoire holds a few hundred thousand clones, with 85% to 90% as singletons. Sequencing was done on a sample of peripheral blood. The receptors here all came from a woman aged 50 to 60 with acute or convalescent COVID-19.

This clone was recorded once. The chain is built from TRBV6-4 and TRBJ2-3; D is possibly TRBD2 (6 bases). Germline-derived CDR1 and CDR2 are MRHNA and SNTAGT. V was pared by 5 bases and J by 0 bases, with 12 bases between. This CDR3 has 15 amino acids. The CDR3 reads CASSPRDSSTDTQYF. The CDR3 region has the DNA TGTGCCAGCAGTCCCCGGGACTCAAGCACAGATACGCAGTATTTT.

The chain links TRBV9 to TRBJ2-2, with no clear D. The germline gives CDR1 SGDLS, CDR2 YYNGEE. The CDR3 length is 12 residues. Between the trimmed V and J ends, which lost 7 bases and 1 base, there was a span of 5 bases. The CDR3 DNA reads as TGTGCCAGCTCAGGGAACACCGGGGAGCTGTTTTTT. Its translation: CASSGNTGELFF. Variable domain in full (rest from reference TRBV9 and TRBJ2-2): DSGVTQTPKHLITATGQRVTLRCSPRSGDLSVYWYQQSLDQGLQFLIQYYNGEERAKGNILERFSAQQFPDLHSELNLSSLELGDSALYFCASSGNTGELFFGEGSRLTVL.

This clone was seen a single time. The chain joins TRBV19 to TRBJ1-1, with a tentative D call TRBD1 (6 bases). Germline values: CDR1 LNHDA, CDR2 SQIVND (reference sequence). Trimming left V 2 bases short and J 0 bases short, with 10 bases between. The CDR3 is 15 residues long. Written as DNA, the CDR3 is TGTGCCAGTAGTATACCCGGACAGTTGAACACTGAAGCTTTCTTT. Protein product: CASSIPGQLNTEAFF. The full variable domain, its missing parts supplied by reference TRBV19 and TRBJ1-1, is DGGITQSPKYLFRKEGQNVTLSCEQNLNHDAMYWYRQDPGQGLRLIYYSQIVNDFQKGDIAEGYSVSREKKESFPLTVTSAQKNPTAFYLCASSIPGQLNTEAFFGQGTRLTVV.

DNA of the CDR3: TGTGCCACCGGCCGGGAGTTCGTAGATACGCAGTATTTT. It codes for CATGREFVDTQYF. The chain is built from TRBV7-2 and TRBJ2-3, with a tentative D call TRBD2 (6 bases). Trimming took off 10 bases at V and 5 bases at J, with 16 bases between the two ends. The CDR3 consists of 13 residues. The V gene's germline CDR1 is SGHTA and CDR2 FQGNSA.

The count of this clone is one. The chain uses TRBV7-9 and TRBJ2-7; D not resolved. The CDR3 is made up of 12 amino acids. CDR1 is SEHNR and CDR2 is FQNEAQ in the germline V gene (reference sequence). Trimming pared 2 bases from V and 8 bases from J, leaving 10 bases between. CDR3 sequence: CASSLQAYQQYF. The CDR3 nucleotides are TGTGCCAGCAGCTTACAGGCATATCAGCAGTACTTC.

This clone was recorded once. The chain employs TRBV6-5 and TRBJ2-7, with TRBD1 identical over 7 bases. The J segment lost 9 bases and the V segment lost 4 bases, leaving 15 bases of the junction unmatched. Germline V gene data show CDR1 as MNHEY and CDR2 as SVGAGI. This CDR3 is built from 15 residues. The CDR3 nucleotides read TGTGCCAGCAGTTCCCAGACAGGGCAGGCCTCCGGGCAGTACTTC. Residues: CASSSQTGQASGQYF.

This sequence joins TRBV7-9 and TRBJ1-1, with D hard to call. V lost 7 bases, J lost 1 base, and 7 bases lay in between. This CDR3 has 12 amino acids. Germline V gene data show CDR1 as SEHNR and CDR2 as FQNEAQ (reference sequence). This CDR3 is CASKAGNTEAFF. For the CDR3, the DNA is TGTGCCAGCAAAGCTGGGAACACTGAAGCTTTCTTT.

The CDR3 bases are TGTGCCAGCAGCACCCAACAGGGGGCTGACACTGAAGCTTTCTTT. The encoded protein is CASSTQQGADTEAFF. V and J are TRBV7-9 and TRBJ1-1, with 9 nucleotides matching TRBD1. The CDR3 runs to 15 residues. CDR1 is SEHNR, CDR2 FQNEAQ, per germline (reference sequence). The V and J ends lost 5 bases and 3 bases, in that order; junction bases with no gene match: 7.

The table lists this clone with a count of one. The chain recombines TRBV4-1 with TRBJ2-3, with D possibly TRBD2 on 6 matching bases. V dropped 4 bases and J dropped 4 bases, with 18 bases sitting between them. The germline CDR1 and CDR2 sequences are MGHRA and YSYEKL. The CDR3 spans 16 residues. The CDR3 bases are TGCGCCAGCAGCCCCCGAGGGGAGGTCGGCCCAGATACGCAGTATTTT. Protein: CASSPRGEVGPDTQYF.

Only a few counts were recorded for this clone. The chain employs TRBV6-5 and TRBJ2-5; possible D gene TRBD2, 5 bases. V lost 2 bases, J lost 5 bases, and 6 bases lay in between. From germline, CDR1 is MNHEY and CDR2 SVGAGI. The CDR3 sequence is 12 residues long. The CDR3 protein is CASSYGSETQYF. In DNA form, the CDR3 reads TGTGCCAGCAGTTACGGGAGCGAGACCCAGTACTTC.

The chain is built from TRBV11-3 and TRBJ2-2, with D perhaps matching TRBD2 (5 bases). V lost 3 bases and J 5 bases, leaving 7 bases between the germline ends. CDR1 is SGHNT, CDR2 YENEEA, per germline. This CDR3 region has 13 residues. This chain's CDR3 is CASSFGSTGELFF. In nucleotides, the CDR3 is TGTGCCAGCAGCTTTGGGAGTACCGGGGAGCTGTTTTTT.

V and J are TRBV27 and TRBJ2-3; a weak D match, TRBD2 (7 bases). CDR3 length equals 17 residues. With 1 base removed from V and 0 bases from J, the gap between germline ends came to 14 bases. Germline V gives CDR1 MNHEY, CDR2 SMNVEV (reference sequence). The CDR3 loop is CASSLLGGPSSTDTQYF. The CDR3 DNA follows: TGTGCCAGCAGTTTATTGGGGGGGCCCTCTAGCACAGATACGCAGTATTTT.

The rearrangement uses TRBV3-1 (or the pseudogene TRBV3-2) and TRBJ2-7; TRBD2 aligns across 9 bases. The CDR3 loop spans 14 amino acids. Germline V gives CDR1 LGHDT, CDR2 YNNKEL (reference sequence). Trimming at V came to 4 bases and at J to 3 bases, leaving 4 bases not matched to a gene. CDR3 nucleotide sequence: TGTGCCAGCAGCCCCTCGACTAGCGGCTACGAGCAGTACTTC. Its translation is CASSPSTSGYEQYF.

The CDR3 protein is CSVGGTGIGETQYF. DNA of the CDR3: TGCAGCGTTGGGGGGACAGGGATCGGAGAGACCCAGTACTTC. This sequence joins TRBV29-1 and TRBJ2-5; 9 bases fit TRBD1. Germline values: CDR1 SQVTM, CDR2 ANQGSEA. V trimming: 4 bases; J trimming: 4 bases; junction bases outside the gene matches: 7. The CDR3 spans 14 residues.

This chain links TRBV11-3 with TRBJ2-7, with 9 bases matching TRBD1. CDR3 size: 14 residues. J lost 2 bases, V lost 4 bases, and 3 bases had no gene match. Per germline, CDR1 SGHNT and CDR2 YENEEA. The CDR3 protein is CASSSGQGPYEQYF. Here the CDR3 DNA reads TGTGCCAGCAGCTCCGGACAGGGGCCCTACGAGCAGTACTTC.

V gene TRBV5-1 combines with J gene TRBJ1-4; TRBD1 might be the D (6 bases). The CDR3 length is 15 residues. Germline lookup yields CDR1 SGHRS and CDR2 YFSETQ. Deletions cut 2 bases from V and 5 bases from J, with 13 bases between. CDR3 bases: TGCGCCAGCAGCTTTACGACAGGATCCAATGAAAAACTGTTTTTT. This translates into CASSFTTGSNEKLFF.